This record looks at one TCR beta chain sequence and its context. Its target is not known. Separate cDNA molecules received unique molecular identifiers, which the library attached to them. TCRdb re-derived calls from the RACE reads in MiXCR, one entry per CDR3 protein. This sample carries 50,000 to 65,000 distinct CDR3 sequences, around 11% of them seen once, and the ten largest clones take around 4.1%. Germline V lookup: CDR1 SEHNR, CDR2 FQNEAQ (reference sequence). CDR3 length: 15 amino acids. Trimming cost V 1 base and J 5 bases; bases outside gene matches: 4. The entry originates in a study of human T cells and chemical hapten exposure. Study-level findings and limits: Having alopecia, donors may respond immunologically unlike healthy people. As patch test score rose, PT1 expanded TCR counts tended to rise as well.

Time point denoted: pre-sensitization, week 0. Treatment specified: therapeutic diphenylcyclopropenone sensitization with weekly scalp DPC. Patients had alopecia, were aged 18 to 70, and were not pregnant. The sample consisted of whole blood, taken in connection with sensitization to the hapten diphenylcyclopropenone (DPC). The receptor was derived from a woman in her thirties or forties with alopecia areata. Some clones in this sample may be carry-over from other donors' samples. J is TRBJ2-5 and V is TRBV7-9, with 10 bases matching TRBD2. Here the CDR3 reads CASSLELAGKETQYF. CDR3 DNA sequence: TGTGCCAGCAGCTTAGAACTAGCGGGGAAGGAGACCCAGTACTTC. The full variable domain, its missing parts supplied by reference TRBV7-9 and TRBJ2-5, is DTGVSQNPRHKITKRGQNVTFRCDPISEHNRLYWYRQTLGQGPEFLTYFQNEAQLEKSRLLSDRFSAERPKGSFSTLEIQRTEQGDSAMYLCASSLELAGKETQYFGPGTRLLVL.